This entry is about one T cell receptor (beta chain). The antigen remains unidentified. These data come from a study of T cell repertoires in cytomegalovirus infection. As for the study in general: The authors used CMV epitopes that were HLA-C-restricted (recently identified) and HLA-B-restricted (well studied). CMV infection plus the matching HLA type was flagged by public TCR beta signatures. Study-level findings and limits: Based on cumulative public TCR beta family frequency, carriers of CMV plus the relevant HLA were identified. The study found HLA-C-restricted CMV-specific TCR beta clonotypes dominating the ex vivo response.

The CDR3 consists of 13 residues. Trimming left V 3 bases short and J 0 bases short, with 9 bases between. CDR1 DFQATT and CDR2 SNEGSKA come from the germline V gene (reference sequence). MiXCR was run by TCRdb on the reads, yielding one entry per CDR3 protein. The table has some 100,000 distinct CDR3 sequences, around 28% seen once; the top ten hold roughly 81%. This receptor was taken from a human donor in good health (CMV status not recorded). Some clones in this sample may be carry-over from other donors' samples. The V gene is TRBV20-1, the J gene TRBJ2-7; D gene ambiguous. Sequenced here: CD8+ T cells from cultured PBMCs, sampled from culture after CMV antigen stimulation. The CDR3 DNA reads TGCAGTGCTAGTTCAGGTAGCTCCTACGAGCAGTACTTC. It encodes CSASSGSSYEQYF.